This TCR beta chain was recovered during a study of blood T cells in healthy people across ages. Using a J-beta primer mix together with a sample-barcoded 5' primer, a second PCR was run for roughly 7 to 11 cycles. MiXCR, applied by TCRdb to the 5' RACE reads, yields one record per CDR3 protein. The profile shows hundreds of thousands of distinct CDR3 sequences, approximately 25% of them singletons. This clonotype was recorded a few times. V was clipped by 4 bases and J by 2 bases; unmatched bases: 6. The V gene's germline CDR1 is SGHRS and CDR2 YFSETQ. The CDR3 has 15 residues. These records were also assigned to another study, of T cells of mothers and their children. That report notes: For unrelated pairs as for related ones, thymic selection shapes TCR recombination output similarly.

The chain recombines TRBV5-1 with TRBJ2-1; 7 positions match TRBD1. This clonotype originated in a boy younger than 18 in good health. Sample: blood. The CDR3 protein is CASSDPGQTYNEQFF. The CDR3 DNA is TGCGCCAGCAGCGACCCGGGACAGACCTACAATGAGCAGTTCTTC.